This T cell receptor beta chain was recovered during a study of STAT3 mutations in large granular lymphocyte leukemia. Findings and caveats of the study: Some patients had dominant TCR clones larger than their STAT3 mutant burden. Every T-cell large granular lymphocyte leukemia patient had at least one immunodominant TCR beta clonotype.

The CDR3 contains 15 residues. Trimming cost V 5 bases and J 5 bases; bases outside gene matches: 10. Per germline, CDR1 MDHEN and CDR2 SYDVKM. Sequenced by immunoSEQ multiplex PCR; TCRdb stores in-frame clones only, minus some. The top ten clones hold about 10% of a sample with 15,000 to 18,000 clones, approximately 91% of them seen once. Points on this clone: Its cognate antigen is unknown.

Source material: peripheral blood mononuclear cells. The genes are TRBV28 and TRBJ2-5, with 8 bases that match TRBD1. This receptor was taken from a woman in her forties or fifties with T-cell large granular lymphocyte leukemia. Some clones in this sample may be carry-over from other donors' samples. The DNA of the CDR3 is TGTGCCAGCAGTGACTTGGACAGGGTCACTGAGACCCAGTACTTC. Its translation: CASSDLDRVTETQYF.